Included here is one T cell receptor beta chain sequence, with context. The data belong to a study of blood T cell repertoires in COVID-19. Study context: Acute and convalescent COVID-19 specimens originated in the United States, Italy and Spain.

Looked up from germline, CDR1 is PRHDT and CDR2 is FYEKMQ (reference sequence). Trimming took off 5 bases at V and 0 bases at J, with 9 bases between the two ends. The CDR3 contains 14 residues. Original handling: Reference gene primer amplification in the assay estimated nucleated cell counts. Only in-frame clones appear in the TCRdb table, and some are missing; sequencing was by immunoSEQ multiplex PCR. Clone size and V and J calls were adopted from that table, with D and trimming inferred from the DNA. This table holds over 200,000 clones, 83% found once. The sequencing input was peripheral blood. This clonotype originated in a woman younger than 45 with COVID-19, enrolled during active disease. The chain employs TRBV13 and TRBJ2-3, with no clear D. The CDR3 DNA sequence: TGTGCCAGCAGCCCCCCGAGTAGCACAGATACGCAGTATTTT. Amino acid sequence: CASSPPSSTDTQYF.